The 24 T cell receptor beta chains given below trace back to one sample, sequenced in a study of cytomegalovirus exposure and HLA in healthy donors. PCR was performed using 60 Vbeta and 13 Jbeta primers. Some clones are missing from TCRdb's copy, which holds only in-frame ones; the method was immunoSEQ multiplex PCR. The data contain around 130,000 clones, about 70% of them singletons. The sample taken for sequencing was PBMCs. Receptors originate from a woman aged 40 to 50 in good health and CMV-seropositive.

The chain carries TRBV2 and TRBJ2-2, with 8 nucleotides matching TRBD1. With V trimmed by 6 bases and J by 2 bases, 2 bases remained unmatched. The CDR3 length is 14 residues. The germline V gene encodes CDR1 SNHLY and CDR2 FYNNEI. The DNA for the CDR3 is TGTGCCAGCAGGGACAGGGTCAACACCGGGGAGCTGTTTTTT. It translates to CASRDRVNTGELFF.

V and J are TRBV5-1 and TRBJ2-6; 9 positions agree with TRBD2. The CDR3 extends over 18 amino acids. J gave up 0 bases and V 5 bases, and 9 bases lay outside the gene matches. Per the germline V gene, CDR1 is SGHRS and CDR2 is YFSETQ. The CDR3 DNA reads TGCGCCAGCAGAACAAATAGCGGGGGCTTCTCTGGGGCCAACGTCCTGACTTTC. Translating it yields CASRTNSGGFSGANVLTF.

The CDR3 DNA reads as TGTGCCAGCAGCATTGAACGGGGGGGGAAAGAGACCCAGTACTTC. This translates into CASSIERGGKETQYF. The V and J genes are TRBV7-9 and TRBJ2-5; TRBD2 aligns across 8 bases. V shed 5 bases and J 3 bases; nucleotides not matched to a gene: 8. The germline V gene has CDR1 SEHNR and CDR2 FQNEAQ (reference sequence). The CDR3 has 15 amino acids.

V gene TRBV28 combines with J gene TRBJ1-1; D remains unclear. Between the trimmed V and J ends, which lost 3 bases and 7 bases, there was a span of 6 bases. Germline CDR1 reads MDHEN; CDR2 reads SYDVKM. This CDR3 has 11 residues. The CDR3 loop is CASSLTNEAFF. The CDR3 DNA sequence: TGTGCCAGCAGTTTGACAAATGAAGCTTTCTTT.

This clone was seen repeatedly, ten times or more. The chain uses TRBV11-1 and TRBJ2-5; 8 positions match TRBD1. After removal of 6 bases from V and 4 bases from J, the junction contained 7 bases not matched to a gene. Germline CDR1 and CDR2: SGHAT and FQDESV (reference sequence). This CDR3 contains 14 residues. The CDR3 DNA sequence: TGTGCCAGCAGTTTGGGGGGACAGGCAGAGACCCAGTACTTC. Its protein product is CASSLGGQAETQYF.

This clone was seen only once. This chain joins TRBV4-3 and TRBJ1-5; TRBD1 agrees at 8 bases. The V gene's germline CDR1 is LGHNA and CDR2 YSLEER. This CDR3 is built from 20 residues. V shed 0 bases, J shed 2 bases, and the junction held 15 bases outside the gene matches. The CDR3 here is CASSQESGTGLTGGNQPQHF. The CDR3 DNA reads TGCGCCAGCAGCCAAGAATCTGGGACAGGCCTTACGGGGGGCAATCAGCCCCAGCATTTT.

This chain links TRBV5-1 with TRBJ2-2, with 7 bases lining up with TRBD2. Losses at the gene ends were 4 bases for V and 0 bases for J; bases not matched to a gene: 3. This CDR3 is 15 amino acids long. The germline gives CDR1 SGHRS, CDR2 YFSETQ. The CDR3 loop reads CASSLSGSNTGELFF. CDR3 bases: TGCGCCAGCAGCCTTAGCGGGTCGAACACCGGGGAGCTGTTTTTT.

This chain joins TRBV9 and TRBJ2-3; 9 bases line up with TRBD1. J gave up 1 base and V 0 bases, and 3 bases lay outside the gene matches. The CDR3 consists of 16 residues. Looked up from germline, CDR1 is SGDLS and CDR2 is YYNGEE. CDR3: CASSVGWDRGTDTQYF. The CDR3 DNA sequence: TGTGCCAGCAGCGTAGGGTGGGACAGGGGCACAGATACGCAGTATTTT.

The rearrangement joins TRBV7-9 to TRBJ2-4; 9 bases map to TRBD2. This CDR3 has 14 amino acids. Germline assignment: CDR1 SEHNR and CDR2 FQNEAQ (reference sequence). V was clipped by 5 bases and J by 6 bases; unmatched bases: 5. The CDR3 DNA reads as TGTGCCAGCAGCCAAACGCGGGGGGGAAACATTCAGTACTTC. It yields the protein CASSQTRGGNIQYF.

V is TRBV7-2 and J is TRBJ2-1, with D unclear. Trimming pared 4 bases from V and 4 bases from J, leaving 5 bases between. The germline gives CDR1 SGHTA, CDR2 FQGNSA. This CDR3 has 12 amino acids. CDR3 nucleotides: TGTGCCAGCAGCTACAATTACAATGAGCAGTTCTTC. This gives the protein CASSYNYNEQFF.

This chain joins TRBV5-1 and TRBJ1-1; weak D call: TRBD1 (5 bases). CDR3 length: 13 residues. Trimming pared 4 bases from V and 1 base from J, leaving 8 bases between. Germline V gene data show CDR1 as SGHRS and CDR2 as YFSETQ. This chain's CDR3 is CASSIGQNTEAFF. Written as DNA, the CDR3 is TGCGCCAGCAGCATCGGACAGAACACTGAAGCTTTCTTT.

The chain joins TRBV28 to TRBJ1-1; maybe TRBD1 (6 bases). The V and J ends lost 2 bases and 1 base respectively, with 20 bases between them. CDR3 length: 18 amino acids. In germline, CDR1 is MDHEN, CDR2 SYDVKM. This CDR3 reads CASSLRGNRDRENTEAFF. The DNA for the CDR3 is TGTGCCAGCAGTTTAAGAGGGAACAGGGACCGTGAGAACACTGAAGCTTTCTTT. Full variable domain (outside the CDR3, taken from reference TRBV28 and TRBJ1-1): DVKVTQSSRYLVKRTGEKVFLECVQDMDHENMFWYRQDPGLGLRLIYFSYDVKMKEKGDIPEGYSVSREKKERFSLILESASTNQTSMYLCASSLRGNRDRENTEAFFGQGTRLTVV.

This rearrangement joins TRBV7-2 to TRBJ2-7; D may be TRBD2 (6 bases). The germline V gene encodes CDR1 SGHTA and CDR2 FQGNSA. CDR3 length equals 14 residues. The ends were cut back, 6 bases at V and 6 bases at J, with 18 bases in the middle. For the CDR3, the DNA is TGTGCCAGCAGGCCGGGGGAGAGGGCACGCGAGCAGTACTTC. Translating it yields CASRPGERAREQYF.

This chain uses TRBV5-5 with TRBJ2-2; D is possibly TRBD1 (7 bases). This CDR3 spans 15 amino acids. Germline assignment: CDR1 SGHKS and CDR2 YYEKEE (reference sequence). The ends were cut back, 4 bases at V and 0 bases at J, with 10 bases in the middle. CDR3 protein: CASSPRGANTGELFF. CDR3 sequence (DNA): TGTGCCAGCAGCCCCAGGGGGGCGAACACCGGGGAGCTGTTTTTT. The variable domain in full, with the rest retrieved from reference TRBV5-5 and TRBJ2-2, is DAGVTQSPTHLIKTRGQQVTLRCSPISGHKSVSWYQQVLGQGPQFIFQYYEKEERGRGNFPDRFSARQFPNYSSELNVNALLLGDSALYLCASSPRGANTGELFFGEGSRLTVL.

The rearrangement links TRBV19 to TRBJ2-3, with 8 bases matching TRBD2. This CDR3 is built from 17 residues. Trimming at V came to 5 bases and at J to 8 bases, leaving 18 bases not matched to a gene. Per the germline V gene, CDR1 is LNHDA and CDR2 is SQIVND (reference sequence). This chain's CDR3 is CASSSPSGSQVTSTQYF. The CDR3 bases are TGTGCCAGTAGTTCCCCCAGCGGGAGTCAGGTAACAAGTACGCAGTATTTT.

The chain combines TRBV19 with TRBJ2-7; the match to TRBD2 covers 9 bases. The trim removed 4 bases at V and 2 bases at J, leaving 3 bases unmatched. Germline lookup yields CDR1 LNHDA and CDR2 SQIVND (reference sequence). The CDR3 sequence is 14 residues long. The CDR3 region has the DNA TGTGCCAGTAGTAAGCGGGAGGTCCCCTACGAGCAGTACTTC. The encoded protein is CASSKREVPYEQYF. Complete variable domain (other parts from reference TRBV19 and TRBJ2-7): DGGITQSPKYLFRKEGQNVTLSCEQNLNHDAMYWYRQDPGQGLRLIYYSQIVNDFQKGDIAEGYSVSREKKESFPLTVTSAQKNPTAFYLCASSKREVPYEQYFGPGTRLTVT.

The chain uses TRBV27 and TRBJ2-1, with TRBD2 matching over 11 bases. Germline V lookup: CDR1 MNHEY, CDR2 SMNVEV (reference sequence). This CDR3 is built from 13 residues. V was clipped by 4 bases and J by 15 bases; unmatched bases: 8. CDR3 DNA: TGTGCCAGCAGTTCATTAGCGGGAGGGCCACCGTTCTTC. Translating it yields CASSSLAGGPPFF.

This clone was recorded only once. This chain uses TRBV6-6 with TRBJ1-4; TRBD1 matches at 7 bases. V was clipped by 10 bases and J by 0 bases; unmatched bases: 8. Germline V lookup: CDR1 MNHNY, CDR2 SVGAGI (reference sequence). The CDR3 loop spans 15 amino acids. This CDR3 reads CAIPGQLATNEKLFF. As DNA, the CDR3 is TGTGCCATCCCGGGACAGCTTGCAACTAATGAAAAACTGTTTTTT.

The chain combines TRBV5-4 with TRBJ1-1; D perhaps matches TRBD1 (5 bases). The germline V gene encodes CDR1 SGHNT and CDR2 YYREEE (reference sequence). The CDR3 runs 15 residues. With 4 bases removed from V and 11 bases from J, the gap between germline ends came to 24 bases. The CDR3 reads CASSGGGTHGTSAFF. DNA for the CDR3: TGTGCCAGCAGCGGGGGGGGAACCCACGGGACGTCTGCTTTCTTT.

The rearrangement links TRBV9 to TRBJ2-7, with D tentatively TRBD1 (5 bases). Germline loops: CDR1 SGDLS, CDR2 YYNGEE. Between the trimmed V and J ends, which lost 4 bases and 3 bases, there was a span of 23 bases. CDR3 size: 17 residues. DNA of the CDR3: TGTGCCAGCAGCCTGCTAGACAGTCCTCAAGGGTTCTACGAGCAGTACTTC. This encodes CASSLLDSPQGFYEQYF.

The J gene is TRBJ2-7, the V gene TRBV9; TRBD2 matches 9 bases. The CDR3 consists of 15 residues. J was trimmed by 2 bases and V by 0 bases; bases with no gene match: 3. Germline loops: CDR1 SGDLS, CDR2 YYNGEE. CDR3 coding DNA: TGTGCCAGCAGCGTAGGGACTAGCGTCACCTACGAGCAGTACTTC. Its translation: CASSVGTSVTYEQYF.

The J gene is TRBJ2-2, the V gene TRBV2, with a tentative D call TRBD1 (5 bases). This CDR3 has 14 amino acids. Per germline, CDR1 SNHLY and CDR2 FYNNEI. Trimming took off 7 bases at V and 6 bases at J, with 15 bases between the two ends. CDR3 in DNA: TGTGCCAGCAAGGGCCAGGGAAGAGCCGGGGAGCTGTTTTTT. Translation gives CASKGQGRAGELFF.

This clone has a single count. CDR3 amino acids: CASSDLYEQYF. DNA of the CDR3: TGTGCCAGCAGTGACTTATACGAGCAGTACTTC. J is TRBJ2-7 and V is TRBV6-1; D is undetermined. Germline loops: CDR1 MNHNS, CDR2 SASEGT. This CDR3 spans 11 amino acids. Trimming took 3 bases from V and 4 from J, leaving 4 bases between them.

The J gene is TRBJ2-7, the V gene TRBV7-2; no reliable D call. The germline V gene encodes CDR1 SGHTA and CDR2 FQGNSA. V gave up 0 bases and J gave up 1 base, with 10 bases separating them. The CDR3 sequence is 15 residues long. In nucleotides, the CDR3 is TGTGCCAGCAGCTTAGCGGTTACGGTTTCCTACGAGCAGTACTTC. It encodes CASSLAVTVSYEQYF.